This T cell receptor (beta chain) was sequenced for a study of blood T cell repertoires in COVID-19. Study at large: The samples span acute and convalescent COVID-19 from the United States, Italy and Spain. PBMCs, B-cell-depleted T cells, or T cells were the source of the cDNA or gDNA that made up the material.

The repertoire was sequenced with immunoSEQ multiplex PCR; TCRdb's copy has only in-frame clones and lacks some. Of roughly 500,000 clones listed, 70% to 90% are singletons. Participants' reported clinical history set cohort assignment. For recovered donors of Cohort 3, there were two negative PCRs, clearance, or symptom resolution. The table lists this clone with a count of one. From germline, CDR1 is MNHEY and CDR2 SVGEGT. This CDR3 has 12 residues. With V trimmed by 3 bases and J by 15 bases, 2 bases remained unmatched. The rearrangement links TRBV6-2 or TRBV6-3 to TRBJ2-3, with 14 bases lining up with TRBD2. This sequence originates from a woman aged 40 to 50 who had recovered from COVID-19. Sample: PBMCs or T cells enriched from blood (not recorded which). CDR3 DNA: TGTGCCAGCAGTTATGGGACTAGCGGGAGCTATTTT. Protein sequence: CASSYGTSGSYF.